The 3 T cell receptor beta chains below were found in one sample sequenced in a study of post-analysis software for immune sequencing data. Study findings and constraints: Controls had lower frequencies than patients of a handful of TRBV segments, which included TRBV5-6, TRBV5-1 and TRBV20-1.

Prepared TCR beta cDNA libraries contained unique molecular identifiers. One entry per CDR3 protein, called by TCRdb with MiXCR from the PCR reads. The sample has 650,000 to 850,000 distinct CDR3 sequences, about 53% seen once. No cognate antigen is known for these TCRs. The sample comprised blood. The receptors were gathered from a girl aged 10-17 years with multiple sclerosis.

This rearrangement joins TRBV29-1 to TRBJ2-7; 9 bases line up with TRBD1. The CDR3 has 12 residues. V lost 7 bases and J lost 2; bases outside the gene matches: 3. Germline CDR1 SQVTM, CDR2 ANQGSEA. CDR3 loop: CSAGTGTYEQYF. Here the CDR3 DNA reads TGCAGCGCCGGGACAGGGACCTACGAGCAGTACTTC.

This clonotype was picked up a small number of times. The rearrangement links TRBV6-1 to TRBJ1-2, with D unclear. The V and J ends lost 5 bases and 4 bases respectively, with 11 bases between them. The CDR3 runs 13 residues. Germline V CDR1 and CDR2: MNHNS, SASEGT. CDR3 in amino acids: CASSPAGFYGYTF. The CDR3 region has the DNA TGTGCCAGCAGTCCCGCGGGGTTCTATGGCTACACCTTC.

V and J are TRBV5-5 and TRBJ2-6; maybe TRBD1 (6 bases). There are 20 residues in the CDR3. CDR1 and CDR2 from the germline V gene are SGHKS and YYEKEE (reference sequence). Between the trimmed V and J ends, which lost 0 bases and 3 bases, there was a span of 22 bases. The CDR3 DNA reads TGTGCCAGCAGCTTGGTAGGACAGCGCTCCTTAACTCTTGGGGCCAACGTCCTGACTTTC. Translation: CASSLVGQRSLTLGANVLTF. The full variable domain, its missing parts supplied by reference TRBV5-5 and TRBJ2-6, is DAGVTQSPTHLIKTRGQQVTLRCSPISGHKSVSWYQQVLGQGPQFIFQYYEKEERGRGNFPDRFSARQFPNYSSELNVNALLLGDSALYLCASSLVGQRSLTLGANVLTFGAGSRLTVL.